The source of this TCR beta chain is a study of shared clonotypes between healthy human individuals (dated by TCRdb to 2020 to 2021). Some background on the complete study: The cohort included a few men and a couple of women between 18 and 49 years of age. To estimate repertoire size and how much clonotype sharing occurs between individuals, the study deeply sequenced the blood TCR repertoires of five healthy adults. To increase sequencing depth and limit assay-specific biases, different laboratories used diverse techniques to prepare libraries and sequence TCR repertoires. Each donor's leukapheresis produced roughly between roughly 0.9 and 9 billion PBMCs. Results and caveats for the whole study, not just this receptor: Only blood was sampled, and tissue TCR repertoires likely differ from those in blood. Pairwise subsampling indicated that sequencing depth was expected to affect the degree of clonotype sharing among donors. The genetic and exposure-history diversity represented was limited by the small number of donors.

The donors were healthy, HIV-negative adults who had no recently reported acute infections or vaccinations. Only Caucasian adults living in Nashville, Tennessee, USA were represented among the donors. In the unsorted samples, 70 million to 95 million PBMCs were counted, and genomic DNA was extracted using the QIAamp DNA Blood Mini kit. Blood was obtained by leukapheresis, after which PBMCs were separated by Ficoll-Histopaque density gradient centrifugation and cryopreserved in liquid nitrogen vapor phase. The CDR3 sequence holds 13 residues, the cysteine and phenylalanine included. Only the CDR3 portion is preserved as DNA: 39 bases, with reading frame beginning at the first base. Deletion took 6 bases off V and 1 base off J, with a span of 9 bases between the germline ends. Taken from the germline V gene, the CDR1 and CDR2 loops are MNHEY and SVGAGI. About this clone: Its antigen is still unknown. Base qualities were left out, and no much larger clone turns up one base away.

Using the deep immunoSEQ assay, TCR CDR3 regions were amplified from genomic DNA by multiplex PCR. Genomic DNA extracted from each cell subset was distributed evenly over all wells of several immunoSEQ 96-well plates, and each plate served as one replicate. For unsorted PBMC, each replicate PCR was loaded with approximately 300 ng genomic DNA, equivalent to tens of thousands of T cell genomes. Genomic DNA from unsorted PBMC was sequenced over ten immunoSEQ deep assay plates. The purified libraries were quantified using a Qubit 3.0 fluorometer, sized with a Bioanalyzer 2100, and then quantified again using the KAPA Library Quantification kit. A separate single-read 150-cycle Illumina NextSeq 550 flow cell was used to sequence each immunoSEQ 96-well plate. As for how the authors treated the data: The immunoSEQ output contained only junctional sequences without quality scores, so filtering could not match that applied to full-length reads. Sequences were annotated with PyIR, a Python wrapper for IgBLAST v1.9, using IMGT germline references to assign V/J genes and CDR3. Any read was removed if the V/J assignment was weak (E-value above 1e-6), the CDR3 was missing, or the read contained stop codons, out-of-frame junctions, or ambiguous translated residues. V3J clonotypes were defined as sequences sharing an identical inferred V gene, J gene, and CDR3 amino acid sequence. The percentage overlap between two repertoires was calculated by dividing the number of shared unique clonotypes by the size of the smaller repertoire. Three approaches were used to assess repertoire richness: RTK rarefaction, the Chao1 estimator, and Recon v2.1 estimates of unobserved clonotypes. TCRdb obtained this table from immuneACCESS and retained in-frame rearrangements with V and J assigned. These tables miss some clones; where compared with another copy, unresolved V genes account for less than half of the shortfall, and the remainder is unexplained. V, J and clone size are taken as reported in that table, and D and trimming were inferred from the DNA itself. The sample table shows about half a million clones, and 65% to 85% are seen once. The top ten clones comprise about 13% of the sample.

The receptor chain draws on TRBV6-5 and TRBJ2-5, with a weak D call of TRBD1 (5 bases match). The sample taken for sequencing was PBMCs. The clonotype was recovered from a woman between 40 and 50 years old in good health. Some clones in this sample may be carry-over from other donors' samples. The DNA reads TGTGCCAGCAGCCCTCAGGGCCAAGAGACCCAGTACTTC. Its translation reads: CASSPQGQETQYF.